This entry lists 18 T cell receptor beta chains sequenced from one sample in a study of neurological immune-mediated disorders. TCRdb re-analysed the 5' RACE reads in MiXCR, keeping a single row per CDR3 protein. This table has under 20,000 distinct CDR3 sequences, about 2.5% appearing once. Sequencing input: PBMCs. These receptors were obtained from a woman aged 18 to 35 with multiple sclerosis.

The chain carries TRBV7-9 and TRBJ1-2; no reliable D call. The germline V gene has CDR1 SEHNR and CDR2 FQNEAQ (reference sequence). CDR3 size: 15 residues. The V and J ends lost 1 base and 4 bases respectively, with 13 bases between them. The CDR3 nucleotides read TGTGCCAGCAGCTTAGTTGCGTGGACCGGCTATGGCTACACCTTC. Translation: CASSLVAWTGYGYTF. Full variable domain (outside the CDR3, taken from reference TRBV7-9 and TRBJ1-2): DTGVSQNPRHKITKRGQNVTFRCDPISEHNRLYWYRQTLGQGPEFLTYFQNEAQLEKSRLLSDRFSAERPKGSFSTLEIQRTEQGDSAMYLCASSLVAWTGYGYTFGSGTRLTVV.

In its sample, this clonotype was seen many times. The V and J genes are TRBV7-6 and TRBJ2-5, with D unclear. This CDR3 region has 15 residues. CDR1 is SGHVS, CDR2 FNYEAQ, per germline. Trimming stripped 5 bases from V and 2 bases from J, with 15 bases between. The CDR3 loop is CASSLLLGRQETQYF. The DNA of the CDR3 is TGTGCCAGCAGCCTTCTCCTAGGGCGGCAAGAGACCCAGTACTTC. The complete variable domain, with remaining parts taken from reference TRBV7-6 and TRBJ2-5, reads GAGVSQSPRYKVTKRGQDVALRCDPISGHVSLYWYRQALGQGPEFLTYFNYEAQQDKSGLPNDRFSAERPEGSISTLTIQRTEQRDSAMYRCASSLLLGRQETQYFGPGTRLLVL.

This clonotype came up many times. This rearrangement joins TRBV11-3 to TRBJ2-1; D is possibly TRBD2 (5 bases). Per the germline V gene, CDR1 is SGHNT and CDR2 is YENEEA. Trimming removed 0 bases at V and 7 bases at J, with 13 bases between. This CDR3 comprises 15 residues. The CDR3, as DNA: TGTGCCAGCAGCTTAGATTGGGCTAGCAGAAATGAGCAGTTCTTC. Translation gives CASSLDWASRNEQFF.

This clonotype was detected ten times or more. V and J are TRBV5-1 and TRBJ2-3, with D possibly matching TRBD2 (6 bases). V was trimmed by 4 bases and J by 10 bases, leaving 19 bases between them. The CDR3 sequence is 14 residues long. Germline CDR1 is SGHRS and CDR2 is YFSETQ. CDR3 sequence (DNA): TGCGCCAGCAGCGGAGGGGACCGTTGGACTCCGCAGTATTTT. Its protein is CASSGGDRWTPQYF.

This clonotype was detected many times. This CDR3 is missing its conserved last phenylalanine or tryptophan, likely due to a read error. DNA for the CDR3: TGCAGCGTTCGGACTAACGATGGCTACACCGTC. Its translation: CSVRTNDGYTV. The chain carries TRBV29-1 and TRBJ1-2; unclear D gene. The CDR3 contains 11 residues. The germline V gene encodes CDR1 SQVTM and CDR2 ANQGSEA.

This clonotype was picked up many times. The chain recombines TRBV5-6 with TRBJ2-1; D assignment may be TRBD1 or TRBD2 (5 bases each). The length of the CDR3 is 17 residues. Germline CDR1 is SGHDT and CDR2 is YYEEEE. The V end was cut by 1 base, the J end by 0 bases, with 14 bases between. The DNA for the CDR3 is TGTGCCAGCAGCTTGAGGCAGTGGGGGAGCTCCTACAATGAGCAGTTCTTC. Translated, it gives CASSLRQWGSSYNEQFF.

The gene calls are TRBV29-1 and TRBJ1-2; D perhaps matches TRBD1 (5 bases). V lost 1 base, J lost 5 bases, and 11 bases lay in between. The CDR3 loop spans 13 amino acids. CDR1 is SQVTM, CDR2 ANQGSEA, per germline. The CDR3 nucleotides are TGCAGCGTTGAAGTAGGGACGGATTATGGCTACACCTTC. This sequence encodes CSVEVGTDYGYTF.

This clonotype was seen ten or more times. The CDR3 DNA is TGTGCCAGCAGCGTATTTGAAAGTGGGGGTTTAAGTGGCTACACCTTC. Translated: CASSVFESGGLSGYTF. The chain joins TRBV9 to TRBJ1-2, with TRBD1 as a possible D gene (5 bases). This CDR3 comprises 16 residues. Trimming removed 1 base from V and 7 bases from J, with 20 bases in between. The germline CDR1 and CDR2 sequences are SGDLS and YYNGEE.

This clonotype occurred many times. This chain links TRBV10-3 with TRBJ2-3; 7 nucleotides match TRBD1. V lost 3 bases, J lost 4 bases, and 10 bases stayed unmatched. The CDR3 totals 16 residues. CDR1 and CDR2 (germline): ENHRY, SYGVKD. CDR3 region: CAISDPNRGIADTQYF. DNA of the CDR3: TGTGCCATCAGTGACCCTAACAGGGGAATCGCAGATACGCAGTATTTT.

This clonotype was seen a few times. This chain links TRBV7-2 with TRBJ2-3; D remains ambiguous. The CDR3 is 14 residues long. V was pared by 4 bases and J by 3 bases, with 11 bases between. Per the germline V gene, CDR1 is SGHTA and CDR2 is FQGNSA. CDR3 region: CASSSRRLTDTQYF. The CDR3, as DNA: TGTGCCAGCAGCTCACGCAGGCTAACAGATACGCAGTATTTT.

There are many counts of this clonotype. V and J are TRBV20-1 and TRBJ2-5, with D perhaps TRBD2 (5 bases). V lost 3 bases and J lost 5, with 13 bases in between. The CDR3 loop spans 13 amino acids. Germline-derived CDR1 and CDR2 are DFQATT and SNEGSKA (reference sequence). The CDR3 region has the DNA TGCAGTGCTAGGTTAGCGAAGGCTGAGACCCAGTACTTC. Translating gives CSARLAKAETQYF.

In this sample, this clonotype turned up many times. The rearrangement uses TRBV7-8 and TRBJ2-1, with D perhaps given as TRBD1 or TRBD2 (5 bases each). The CDR3 consists of 12 residues. V dropped 2 bases and J dropped 8 bases, with 7 bases sitting between them. Germline V gene data show CDR1 as SGHVS and CDR2 as FQNEAQ. DNA of the CDR3: TGTGCCAGCAGCTTAAGGGGAGATGAGCAGTTCTTC. Translation gives CASSLRGDEQFF.

The V and J genes are TRBV28 and TRBJ1-5; 12 nucleotides match TRBD1. Germline V gene data show CDR1 as MDHEN and CDR2 as SYDVKM. Trimming took 6 bases from V and 5 from J; bases not matched to a gene: 5. The CDR3 has 15 residues. CDR3 residues: CASRWDRGLYQPQHF. DNA of the CDR3: TGTGCCAGCAGATGGGACAGGGGGCTGTATCAGCCCCAGCATTTT.

This clonotype was seen only a few times. Written as DNA, the CDR3 is TGTGCCATCAGTGATTCTCGACAGGGCATGAACACTGAAGCTTTCTTT. Its protein product is CAISDSRQGMNTEAFF. The chain combines TRBV10-3 with TRBJ1-1, with 7 bases fitting TRBD1. In germline, CDR1 is ENHRY, CDR2 SYGVKD. The J segment lost 0 bases and the V segment lost 3 bases, leaving 7 bases of the junction unmatched. The CDR3 is 16 amino acids.

This clonotype is medium-sized by share. This chain connects TRBV3-1 to TRBJ1-2; 8 nucleotides agree with TRBD1. After removal of 0 bases from V and 5 bases from J, the junction contained 8 bases not matched to a gene. CDR3 length equals 16 residues. CDR1 and CDR2 (germline): LGHDT, YNNKEL (reference sequence). CDR3 in DNA: TGTGCCAGCAGCCAAGACATGGCGACAGGGGCTTATGGCTACACCTTC. This translates into CASSQDMATGAYGYTF.

Points on this clonotype: A much more abundant neighbour one base away suggests this may be a read error. The chain carries TRBV20-1 and TRBJ2-7, with D unclear. V lost 4 bases and J lost 8, with 18 bases in between. This CDR3 spans 13 amino acids. The germline V gene has CDR1 DFQATT and CDR2 SNEGSKA (reference sequence). The CDR3 DNA reads as TGCAGTGCTATAATGGACGCCCTGAACAAGCAGTACTTC. Translating it yields CSAIMDALNKQYF.

This clonotype was counted at least ten times. The V and J genes are TRBV28 and TRBJ1-2, with TRBD1 identical over 9 bases. Germline V gene lookup returns CDR1 MDHEN and CDR2 SYDVKM. The CDR3 is made up of 14 amino acids. The V and J ends lost 6 bases and 2 bases, in that order; junction bases with no gene match: 4. CDR3 nucleotides: TGTGCCAGCAGGGAAGGGACAGGGAACTATGGCTACACCTTC. Protein product: CASREGTGNYGYTF.

Points on this clonotype: A much larger clone lies one base from this, so it may be a read error. Given the absence of the conserved phenylalanine or tryptophan at the CDR3 end, a read error is likely. This chain uses TRBV9 with TRBJ1-2; D uncertain. The germline gives CDR1 SGDLS, CDR2 YYNGEE. The V end lost 1 base, the J end lost 1 base, and 8 bases lay between the germline ends. The CDR3 extends over 14 amino acids. The CDR3 spells CASSVLSDNYGYTC. CDR3 nucleotide sequence: TGTGCCAGCAGCGTACTTTCTGATAACTATGGCTACACCTGC.